Sequencing of this T cell receptor beta chain was carried out in a study of shared clonotypes between healthy human individuals. Trimming pared 4 bases from V and 3 bases from J, leaving 19 bases between. CDR1 is MNHEY, CDR2 SVGAGI, per germline. The CDR3 loop spans 16 amino acids. General study results and limits: Naive subsets, compared against memory subsets, generally had larger estimated richness values. Shared clonotypes: 4.5% to 6.5% naive CD4, about 3.5% naive CD8, roughly 2.4% memory CD4, approximately 0.37% memory CD8.

Every subset's genomic DNA went evenly onto several immunoSEQ plates. Only in-frame clones appear in the TCRdb table, and some are missing; sequencing was by immunoSEQ multiplex PCR. The table has about 770,000 clones, 55% to 75% seen once; the top ten hold less than 2%. As regards this clone: Its antigen is unknown.

The V call is TRBV6-5, the J call TRBJ2-7; D may match TRBD1 or TRBD2 (6 bases each). Sequencing was done on a sample of memory CD4+ T cells sorted from blood. Sample subset: CD45RA-negative fraction. This receptor was identified in a woman in her 30s in good health. The CDR3 coding sequence is TGTGCCAGCAGTTCACCCGGCCGGGGGCTATACTACGAGCAGTACTTC. Residues: CASSSPGRGLYYEQYF.